The clone carrying this T cell receptor beta chain showed up just a few times. Its antigen is undetermined. V was pared by 1 base and J by 3 bases, with 6 bases of the junction left unmatched. CDR3 length equals 15 residues. Germline V gene sequence: CDR1 SGHRS, CDR2 YFSETQ. These data belong to a study of early T cells in non-severe SARS-CoV-2 infection. Study information: Chains were unpaired, as sequencing was done on bulk RNA from unsorted whole blood. General observations from the study: Comparison of clonotypes with VDJdb favored anti-spike CD8 responses while missing private and CD4 specificities.

Unique molecular identifiers were affixed to single, distinct cDNA molecules. MiXCR was run by TCRdb on the 5' RACE reads, yielding one entry per CDR3 protein. The top ten hold over 7.5% of the sample, which has around 83,000 distinct CDR3 sequences, 8.5% to 12% seen once. Here the sequenced sample was whole blood, taken at baseline. The origin of this receptor is an adult who was a healthcare worker with PCR-confirmed SARS-CoV-2 infection or an uninfected control (not recorded which). The J gene is TRBJ2-7, the V gene TRBV5-1; TRBD1 agrees at 8 bases. The chain's CDR3 is CASSLNQGAVYEQYF. CDR3 DNA sequence: TGCGCCAGCAGCTTGAATCAGGGGGCTGTCTACGAGCAGTACTTC.